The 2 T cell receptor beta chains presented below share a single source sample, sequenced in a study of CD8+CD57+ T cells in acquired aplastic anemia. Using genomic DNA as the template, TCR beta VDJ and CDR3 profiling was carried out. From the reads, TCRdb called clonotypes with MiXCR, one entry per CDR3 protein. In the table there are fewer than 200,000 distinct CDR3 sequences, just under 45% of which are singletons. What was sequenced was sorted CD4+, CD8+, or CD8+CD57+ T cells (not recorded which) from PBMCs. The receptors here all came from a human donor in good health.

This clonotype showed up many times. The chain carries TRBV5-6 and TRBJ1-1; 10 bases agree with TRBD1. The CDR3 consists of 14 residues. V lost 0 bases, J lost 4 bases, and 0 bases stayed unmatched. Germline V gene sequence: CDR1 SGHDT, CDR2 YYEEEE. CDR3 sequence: CASSLGQGATEAFF. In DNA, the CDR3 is TGTGCCAGCAGCTTGGGACAGGGGGCCACTGAAGCTTTCTTT.

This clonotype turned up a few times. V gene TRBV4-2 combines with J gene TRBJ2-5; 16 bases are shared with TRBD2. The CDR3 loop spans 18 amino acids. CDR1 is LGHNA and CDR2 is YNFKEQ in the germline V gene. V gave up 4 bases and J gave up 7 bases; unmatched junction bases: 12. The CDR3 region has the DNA TGTGCCAGCAGCCCCGGGACTAGCGGGGGGGCGAAAGAAGTGACCCAGTACTTC. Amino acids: CASSPGTSGGAKEVTQYF.